These 23 T cell receptor beta chains came from one sample sequenced in a study of vaccination effects on CD4 cells after COVID-19. Ahead of sequencing, the ViraFEST assay grew antigen-specific CD4+ T cells using viral peptide pools. The culture ran for 10 days, and then CD4+ T cells were isolated. Participants got two doses of BNT162b2 or mRNA-1273 vaccine. Assay used: immunoSEQ multiplex PCR; TCRdb lists only in-frame clones, some missing. Of roughly 25,000 clones listed, 73% are singletons. These receptors have no known antigen. Source: CD4+ T cells from PBMCs cultured with SARS-CoV-2 spike peptides, taken after COVID-19 vaccination. These receptors were obtained from a human donor who received a COVID-19 vaccine.

The V gene is TRBV6-5, the J gene TRBJ2-1; TRBD1 matches at 7 bases. Germline-derived CDR1 and CDR2 are MNHEY and SVGAGI. This CDR3 contains 14 residues. The V and J ends lost 7 bases and 7 bases, in that order; junction bases with no gene match: 10. The CDR3 DNA follows: TGTGCCAGCAACCCCGACAGGGTTGGTAATGAGCAGTTCTTC. This codes for CASNPDRVGNEQFF.

This chain links TRBV5-6 with TRBJ1-4, with TRBD1 matching 8 bases. V shed 4 bases, J shed 4 bases, and the junction held 6 bases outside the gene matches. Germline values: CDR1 SGHDT, CDR2 YYEEEE. The CDR3 consists of 15 residues. CDR3 in DNA: TGTGCCAGCAGCCCCATACAGGGGGGTAATGAAAAACTGTTTTTT. Its translation: CASSPIQGGNEKLFF.

The chain joins TRBV2 to TRBJ1-1, with D possibly TRBD1 on 6 matching bases. CDR1 and CDR2 from the germline V gene are SNHLY and FYNNEI. Between the trimmed V and J ends, which lost 4 bases and 8 bases, there was a span of 11 bases. CDR3 length equals 12 residues. CDR3 in amino acids: CASSGDTLEAFF. DNA for the CDR3: TGTGCCAGCAGTGGGGACACCCTCGAAGCTTTCTTT.

The V and J genes are TRBV2 and TRBJ2-1; D is unresolved. The CDR3 sequence is 14 residues long. The germline gives CDR1 SNHLY, CDR2 FYNNEI. The V gene lost 4 bases and the J gene lost 0 bases, with 7 bases spanning the gap. The CDR3 DNA reads TGTGCCAGCAGTGTGCAGAGCTCCTACAATGAGCAGTTCTTC. It translates to CASSVQSSYNEQFF.

V usage is TRBV6-5 and J usage is TRBJ1-5; D remains ambiguous. The germline gives CDR1 MNHEY, CDR2 SVGAGI. V dropped 8 bases and J dropped 0 bases, with 14 bases sitting between them. The CDR3 extends over 15 amino acids. The CDR3 DNA reads as TGTGCCAGCGGCCAGTCCGGGCCTAGCAATCAGCCCCAGCATTTT. Encoded protein: CASGQSGPSNQPQHF.

This chain joins TRBV24-1 and TRBJ1-1; D remains ambiguous. CDR3 size: 15 residues. The germline V gene has CDR1 KGHDR and CDR2 SFDVKD. V gave up 1 base and J gave up 3 bases, with 11 bases separating them. CDR3 nucleotide sequence: TGTGCCACCAGTGATTTTTGGGGTACGGACACTGAAGCTTTCTTT. It yields the protein CATSDFWGTDTEAFF.

The chain is built from TRBV10-3 and TRBJ2-5; 8 bases line up with TRBD2. This CDR3 region has 14 residues. The junction had 3 bases not matched to a gene; V was cut back by 6 bases and J by 0 bases. CDR1 and CDR2 (germline): ENHRY, SYGVKD. CDR3 nucleotide sequence: TGTGCCATCAGCGAGCGGGGGAACCAAGAGACCCAGTACTTC. Protein sequence: CAISERGNQETQYF.

This clone showed up just once. This chain joins TRBV3-1 (or the pseudogene TRBV3-2) and TRBJ1-1; the D gene is possibly TRBD1 (5 bases). V dropped 3 bases and J dropped 7 bases, with 15 bases sitting between them. The CDR3 is made up of 14 amino acids. The germline gives CDR1 LGHDT, CDR2 YNNKEL (reference sequence). CDR3 in DNA: TGTGCCAGCAGCCATGGCAGGGCCCCCTTTGAAGCTTTCTTT. Translated: CASSHGRAPFEAFF.

V gene TRBV11-2 combines with J gene TRBJ1-2, with D perhaps TRBD1 (6 bases). Trimming left V 5 bases short and J 8 bases short, with 18 bases between. The CDR3 consists of 14 residues. CDR1 SGHAT and CDR2 FQNNGV come from the germline V gene. CDR3 DNA: TGTGCCAGCAGCCCGATAGCAGGGGAGGGCGGCTACACCTTC. This encodes CASSPIAGEGGYTF. Filled out from reference TRBV11-2 and TRBJ1-2, the complete variable domain reads EAGVAQSPRYKIIEKRQSVAFWCNPISGHATLYWYQQILGQGPKLLIQFQNNGVVDDSQLPKDRFSAERLKGVDSTLKIQPAKLEDSAVYLCASSPIAGEGGYTFGSGTRLTVV.

This sequence joins TRBV7-8 and TRBJ2-2; no definite D call. Trimming stripped 1 base from V and 0 bases from J, with 6 bases between. The CDR3 sequence is 15 residues long. The V gene's germline CDR1 is SGHVS and CDR2 FQNEAQ. CDR3 sequence (DNA): TGTGCCAGCAGCTTAGGTGCGGCGAACACCGGGGAGCTGTTTTTT. This encodes CASSLGAANTGELFF.

J is TRBJ1-5 and V is TRBV6-4; D unclear. Germline V gene sequence: CDR1 MRHNA, CDR2 SNTAGT. This CDR3 comprises 14 residues. Trimming left V 5 bases short and J 7 bases short, with 15 bases between. CDR3 DNA: TGTGCCAGCAGTCCGGGCCTCGGACGGCAGCCCCAGCATTTT. This encodes CASSPGLGRQPQHF.

CDR3 residues: CAWSVRATGNTIYF. The CDR3, as DNA: TGTGCCTGGAGTGTACGGGCAACTGGAAACACCATATATTTT. The chain employs TRBV30 and TRBJ1-3, with D unresolved. V was shortened by 0 bases and J by 2 bases, with 8 bases between the two germline ends. The V gene's germline CDR1 is GTSNPN and CDR2 SVGIG (reference sequence). The CDR3 spans 14 residues. The variable domain in full, with the rest retrieved from reference TRBV30 and TRBJ1-3, is SQTIHQWPATLVQPVGSPLSLECTVEGTSNPNLYWYRQAAGRGLQLLFYSVGIGQISSEVPQNLSASRPQDRQFILSSKKLLLSDSGFYLCAWSVRATGNTIYFGEGSWLTVV.

This chain links TRBV5-6 with TRBJ1-2, with D perhaps matching TRBD1 (6 bases). Between the trimmed V and J ends, which lost 4 bases and 7 bases, there was a span of 8 bases. Germline-derived CDR1 and CDR2 are SGHDT and YYEEEE. This CDR3 spans 11 amino acids. The CDR3 bases are TGTGCCAGCAGCCCAGGGGCTGGCTACACCTTC. Encoded protein: CASSPGAGYTF.

The chain carries TRBV7-8 and TRBJ1-5; perhaps TRBD1 as D (6 bases). Trimming took 4 bases from V and 0 from J, leaving 13 bases between them. The CDR3 is made up of 16 amino acids. Germline CDR1 is SGHVS and CDR2 is FQNEAQ. CDR3: CASSSAGAYSNQPQHF. CDR3 nucleotides: TGTGCCAGCAGCTCCGCGGGGGCGTATAGCAATCAGCCCCAGCATTTT. Full variable domain (missing parts from reference TRBV7-8 and TRBJ1-5): GAGVSQSPRYKVAKRGQDVALRCDPISGHVSLFWYQQALGQGPEFLTYFQNEAQLDKSGLPSDRFFAERPEGSVSTLKIQRTQQEDSAVYLCASSSAGAYSNQPQHFGDGTRLSIL.

CDR3 nucleotides: TGTGCCACCAGCAGAGACCAGGGGGAGGAAAAACTGTTTTTT. Its translation: CATSRDQGEEKLFF. The rearrangement links TRBV15 to TRBJ1-4; 7 bases are a match to TRBD1. This CDR3 has 14 residues. In germline, CDR1 is LNHNV, CDR2 YYDKDF (reference sequence). V lost 0 bases and J lost 8; bases outside the gene matches: 3.

The V gene is TRBV3-1 (or the pseudogene TRBV3-2), the J gene TRBJ1-2, with unresolved D. V lost 1 base, J lost 4 bases, and 4 bases lay in between. The CDR3 consists of 12 residues. Germline CDR1 and CDR2: LGHDT and YNNKEL (reference sequence). CDR3 bases: TGTGCCAGCAGCCAAGTTGCCTATGGCTACACCTTC. Translation gives CASSQVAYGYTF.

The chain recombines TRBV6-4 with TRBJ2-1; 9 bases are shared with TRBD2. Trimming took 3 bases from V and 8 from J; bases not matched to a gene: 8. Per germline, CDR1 MRHNA and CDR2 SNTAGT. The CDR3 runs 15 residues. The CDR3 protein is CASSEGIAGVYEQFF. The DNA of the CDR3 is TGTGCCAGCAGTGAGGGGATAGCGGGAGTGTATGAGCAGTTCTTC.

V usage is TRBV27 and J usage is TRBJ2-2; possible D gene TRBD2, 5 bases. With 3 bases removed from V and 0 bases from J, the gap between germline ends came to 11 bases. The germline CDR1 and CDR2 sequences are MNHEY and SMNVEV (reference sequence). This CDR3 is 16 amino acids long. CDR3 protein: CASSFKLDSNTGELFF. The DNA for the CDR3 is TGTGCCAGCAGTTTTAAGTTGGACTCGAACACCGGGGAGCTGTTTTTT.

The chain is built from TRBV2 and TRBJ2-5; 9 positions agree with TRBD2. Trimming at V came to 3 bases and at J to 0 bases, leaving 8 bases not matched to a gene. Germline V gene sequence: CDR1 SNHLY, CDR2 FYNNEI. This CDR3 has 17 amino acids. This CDR3 is CASSDVWAGGYQETQYF. DNA for the CDR3: TGTGCCAGCAGTGACGTGTGGGCGGGGGGGTACCAAGAGACCCAGTACTTC.

This clone was observed a handful of times. The chain combines TRBV6-5 with TRBJ2-1; no firm D call. CDR3 size: 12 residues. The V end was cut by 6 bases, the J end by 15 bases, with 18 bases between. Germline CDR1 reads MNHEY; CDR2 reads SVGAGI. In DNA, the CDR3 is TGTGCCAGCAGCGCGGACCTCCCTAGGGCGTTCTTC. It encodes CASSADLPRAFF.

This clone was detected once. The chain employs TRBV19 and TRBJ2-2, with TRBD1 matching 7 bases. The germline CDR1 and CDR2 sequences are LNHDA and SQIVND (reference sequence). Germline trimming cut 8 bases from V and 6 bases from J; bases unmatched to any gene: 9. This CDR3 is 14 amino acids long. This CDR3 is CASLTGSRAGELFF. CDR3 in DNA: TGTGCCAGTTTGACAGGGAGTCGTGCCGGGGAGCTGTTTTTT.

In this sample, this clone turned up a few times. The chain uses TRBV30 and TRBJ2-7; 9 bases are shared with TRBD2. Germline CDR1 is GTSNPN and CDR2 is SVGIG (reference sequence). V shed 6 bases and J 2 bases; nucleotides not matched to a gene: 11. This CDR3 is 15 amino acids long. The chain's CDR3 is CACFPMLAGTYEQYF. The CDR3 DNA sequence: TGTGCCTGCTTCCCTATGCTAGCGGGGACCTACGAGCAGTACTTC.

Only one count was recorded for this clone. V is TRBV18 and J is TRBJ2-3; no clear D gene. The germline CDR1 and CDR2 sequences are KGHSH and LQKENI. This CDR3 has 14 amino acids. The ends were cut back, 8 bases at V and 1 base at J, with 13 bases in the middle. The CDR3: CASPKGGGTDTQYF. In DNA, the CDR3 is TGTGCCAGCCCAAAAGGCGGCGGCACAGATACGCAGTATTTT.